This T cell receptor beta chain was recorded in a study of T cells after yellow fever vaccination. V dropped 6 bases and J dropped 8; count of bases not matched to a gene: 12. There are 14 residues in the CDR3. Conversion of TCR transcripts into cDNA relied on 5'RACE template switching, which added a universal primer site and UMIs. TCRdb used MiXCR to reprocess the 5' RACE reads, holding one entry per CDR3 protein. The sample consists of some 400,000 distinct CDR3 sequences, around 20% of them appearing once. The chain employs TRBV12-3 or TRBV12-4 and TRBJ1-2; 7 positions agree with TRBD1. The receptor was derived from a man aged 18-30 years who received the YFV17D yellow fever vaccine. Sequenced material: PBMCs, taken before the yellow fever booster vaccination. The CDR3, as DNA: TGTGCCAGCAGACCCGACAGGGTCAAGGGCGGCTACACCTTC. Translated: CASRPDRVKGGYTF.